Below are 25 T cell receptor beta chains sequenced from a single sample in a study of cytomegalovirus exposure and HLA in healthy donors. The PCR used 60 Vbeta and 13 Jbeta primers. Sequencing was performed with immunoSEQ multiplex PCR; in TCRdb, only in-frame clones are kept and a portion is missing. The sample lists about 140,000 clones, 65% to 80% occurring once. Input material: PBMCs. These receptors all stem from a man aged 35-49 years in good health and CMV-seropositive.

The rearrangement links TRBV6-4 to TRBJ2-2, with TRBD2 identical over 10 bases. CDR1 and CDR2 (germline): MRHNA, SNTAGT. J was trimmed by 6 bases and V by 8 bases; bases with no gene match: 6. The CDR3 extends over 14 amino acids. The CDR3 loop is CASASGSSPGELFF. CDR3 DNA sequence: TGTGCCAGCGCTAGCGGGAGTTCCCCCGGGGAGCTGTTTTTT.

This clone appeared a few times. CDR3 protein: CASSYRRTNQPQHF. The DNA of the CDR3 is TGTGCCAGCAGTTATAGGAGGACTAATCAGCCCCAGCATTTT. The chain uses TRBV6-5 and TRBJ1-5; D call uncertain. Trimming took off 3 bases at V and 4 bases at J, with 10 bases between the two ends. The CDR3 length is 14 residues. Germline V gene lookup returns CDR1 MNHEY and CDR2 SVGAGI.

V gene TRBV29-1 combines with J gene TRBJ1-2, with 7 positions matching TRBD1. The trim removed 4 bases at V and 10 bases at J, leaving 3 bases unmatched. Germline CDR1 is SQVTM and CDR2 is ANQGSEA. The CDR3 covers 10 residues. The CDR3 DNA reads TGCAGCGTTGGGGACAGATTCTACACCTTC. Amino acid sequence: CSVGDRFYTF.

The genes are TRBV12-5 and TRBJ2-3; tentatively, D is TRBD1 (6 bases). The CDR3 covers 14 residues. Germline CDR1 reads LGHNT; CDR2 reads FRNRAP. Trimming cost V 5 bases and J 3 bases, with 12 bases left between them. The CDR3 DNA is TGTGCTAGTGGTCTCGGACAGACAACAGATACGCAGTATTTT. Protein sequence: CASGLGQTTDTQYF.

This clone was picked up a small number of times. This rearrangement joins TRBV4-2 to TRBJ2-7, with a possible D match to TRBD2 (5 bases). The CDR3 covers 12 residues. The V gene lost 0 bases and the J gene lost 6 bases, with 6 bases spanning the gap. Germline-derived CDR1 and CDR2 are LGHNA and YNFKEQ. CDR3 nucleotide sequence: TGTGCCAGCAGCCAAGATCGGGGCGAGCAGTACTTC. Amino acid sequence: CASSQDRGEQYF.

The V and J genes are TRBV5-1 and TRBJ2-5; TRBD2 matches at 14 bases. Germline V CDR1 and CDR2: SGHRS, YFSETQ. With V trimmed by 3 bases and J by 3 bases, 1 base remained unmatched. The CDR3 runs to 15 residues. The chain's CDR3 is CASSSGLAGEETQYF. The DNA of the CDR3 is TGCGCCAGCAGCTCGGGACTAGCGGGAGAAGAGACCCAGTACTTC.

A note on this clone: An end of the junction differs from the germline gene, which may be a read error. This chain uses TRBV7-8 with TRBJ2-1, with 10 nucleotides matching TRBD2. Germline loops: CDR1 SGHVS, CDR2 FQNEAQ. The CDR3 extends over 16 amino acids. CDR3: CASSPIAGGRHNKQFF. CDR3 sequence (DNA): TGTGCCAGCAGCCCCATAGCGGGAGGTCGACACAATAAGCAGTTCTTC.

This chain connects TRBV10-3 to TRBJ1-2; weak D call: TRBD1 (5 bases). V shed 0 bases and J shed 6 bases, with 11 bases lying between them. CDR3 size: 14 residues. Germline V gene sequence: CDR1 ENHRY, CDR2 SYGVKD. The CDR3 protein is CAISESAGPNGYTF. CDR3 sequence (DNA): TGTGCCATCAGTGAGTCAGCGGGGCCCAATGGCTACACCTTC.

The chain carries TRBV27 and TRBJ2-7; 7 bases match TRBD2. V was pared by 2 bases and J by 0 bases, with 16 bases of the junction left unmatched. The germline V gene encodes CDR1 MNHEY and CDR2 SMNVEV (reference sequence). This CDR3 spans 19 amino acids. CDR3 sequence (DNA): TGTGCCAGCAGTTTACGGGGGGAACTCTTAGCGGAAAGCTCCTACGAGCAGTACTTC. Its translation is CASSLRGELLAESSYEQYF.

J is TRBJ2-5 and V is TRBV7-6; D uncertain. From germline, CDR1 is SGHVS and CDR2 FNYEAQ. The CDR3 runs to 11 residues. V was trimmed by 5 bases and J by 7 bases, leaving 8 bases between them. The CDR3 here is CASSVVRTQYF. CDR3 nucleotides: TGTGCCAGCAGCGTCGTTAGGACCCAGTACTTC.

This clone was counted only a few times. The chain is built from TRBV15 and TRBJ2-7; TRBD1 agrees at 7 bases. The CDR3 runs to 12 residues. V lost 8 bases and J lost 3; bases outside the gene matches: 4. Germline lookup yields CDR1 LNHNV and CDR2 YYDKDF (reference sequence). The CDR3 protein is CATRDSHYEQYF. Here the CDR3 DNA reads TGTGCCACCCGGGACAGTCACTACGAGCAGTACTTC.

The chain links TRBV10-3 to TRBJ2-5, with 8 positions matching TRBD2. V was clipped by 0 bases and J by 5 bases; unmatched bases: 5. Germline V lookup: CDR1 ENHRY, CDR2 SYGVKD. This CDR3 contains 15 residues. DNA for the CDR3: TGTGCCATCAGTGAGTCCCCCAGCGGGAGTGAGACCCAGTACTTC. Protein: CAISESPSGSETQYF.

The chain carries TRBV4-2 and TRBJ2-1, with D perhaps matching TRBD2 (5 bases). The ends were cut back, 5 bases at V and 9 bases at J, with 17 bases in the middle. The CDR3 is made up of 14 amino acids. CDR1 LGHNA and CDR2 YNFKEQ come from the germline V gene. The CDR3 spells CASSAWGETGEQFF. In DNA form, the CDR3 reads TGTGCCAGCAGCGCCTGGGGAGAGACCGGTGAGCAGTTCTTC.

Only a few counts were recorded for this clone. The junction and the germline gene differ at one end; a read error may be behind it. The chain links TRBV7-9 to TRBJ1-1, with unresolved D. CDR3 length: 12 amino acids. CDR1 SEHNR and CDR2 FQNEAQ come from the germline V gene (reference sequence). The CDR3 here is CSSSFSGAEAFF. CDR3 DNA: TGTTCCAGCAGCTTCTCCGGGGCTGAAGCTTTCTTT.

The rearrangement links TRBV19 to TRBJ1-4, with 7 bases identical to TRBD1. Germline V gives CDR1 LNHDA, CDR2 SQIVND (reference sequence). The CDR3 loop spans 15 amino acids. The trim removed 6 bases at V and 0 bases at J, leaving 4 bases unmatched. Here the CDR3 DNA reads TGTGCCAGTAGGACCGGACAGGCAACTAATGAAAAACTGTTTTTT. This translates into CASRTGQATNEKLFF.

The chain carries TRBV4-1 and TRBJ2-5; D is possibly TRBD2 (6 bases). The better agreement between TRBJ2-7 and the DNA end casts doubt on the J call. Per germline, CDR1 MGHRA and CDR2 YSYEKL. The length of the CDR3 is 17 residues. CDR3 amino acids: CASSRREEKTVWYEQYF. CDR3 DNA: TGCGCCAGCAGTAGGAGGGAAGAAAAGACGGTTTGGTACGAGCAGTACTTC.

The rearrangement links TRBV6-1 to TRBJ1-1; possible D gene TRBD1, 6 bases. There are 11 residues in the CDR3. Per germline, CDR1 MNHNS and CDR2 SASEGT. Trimming shortened V by 2 bases and J by 11 bases, and 9 bases separated the two germline ends. The CDR3 spells CASSESGAAFF. CDR3 in DNA: TGTGCCAGCAGTGAATCAGGGGCGGCTTTCTTT.

This sequence joins TRBV11-2 and TRBJ2-7; D not certain. Trimming pared 1 base from V and 5 bases from J, leaving 15 bases between. Germline V gene lookup returns CDR1 SGHAT and CDR2 FQNNGV. The CDR3 loop spans 15 amino acids. The DNA for the CDR3 is TGTGCCAGCAGCTTAGTGGAGAAGGTGTACAACGAGCAGTACTTC. This translates into CASSLVEKVYNEQYF. The whole variable domain, filled in from reference TRBV11-2 and TRBJ2-7, reads EAGVAQSPRYKIIEKRQSVAFWCNPISGHATLYWYQQILGQGPKLLIQFQNNGVVDDSQLPKDRFSAERLKGVDSTLKIQPAKLEDSAVYLCASSLVEKVYNEQYFGPGTRLTVT.

The rearrangement joins TRBV5-1 to TRBJ2-7; 8 bases line up with TRBD1. Germline V gene sequence: CDR1 SGHRS, CDR2 YFSETQ. The J segment lost 2 bases and the V segment lost 2 bases, leaving 3 bases of the junction unmatched. The CDR3 has 14 amino acids. CDR3 amino acids: CASSFWTGTYEQYF. Written as DNA, the CDR3 is TGCGCCAGCAGCTTTTGGACAGGGACCTACGAGCAGTACTTC.

The rearrangement links TRBV7-9 to TRBJ2-5; D not certain. V lost 5 bases and J 5 bases, leaving 9 bases between the germline ends. The CDR3 is 12 amino acids. CDR1 and CDR2 (germline): SEHNR, FQNEAQ (reference sequence). The CDR3 protein is CASSLDTETQYF. Written as DNA, the CDR3 is TGTGCCAGCAGCCTTGACACGGAGACCCAGTACTTC.

This clone has only a few counts. The chain employs TRBV28 and TRBJ1-5, with 7 bases fitting TRBD1. The CDR3 spans 13 residues. The germline gives CDR1 MDHEN, CDR2 SYDVKM. Unmatched junction bases numbered 4, after V lost 8 bases and J lost 3 bases. The CDR3 region is CASHRGINQPQHF. The CDR3, as DNA: TGTGCCAGCCACAGGGGAATCAATCAGCCCCAGCATTTT.

The gene calls are TRBV2 and TRBJ2-1, with TRBD2 identical over 8 bases. The CDR3 sequence is 14 residues long. CDR1 SNHLY and CDR2 FYNNEI come from the germline V gene. J lost 10 bases, V lost 10 bases, and 15 bases had no gene match. CDR3 nucleotide sequence: TGTGCCACCCTGCGAGACGGGAGGGGTCGGGAGCAGTTCTTC. It specifies CATLRDGRGREQFF.

The chain combines TRBV2 with TRBJ1-6; unclear D gene. Trimming pared 1 base from V and 0 bases from J, leaving 7 bases between. In germline, CDR1 is SNHLY, CDR2 FYNNEI. The CDR3 totals 16 residues. CDR3 in amino acids: CASSEGRSSYNSPLHF. CDR3 coding DNA: TGTGCCAGCAGTGAAGGCAGGTCCTCCTATAATTCACCCCTCCACTTT.

This CDR3 is CASSVVQQNTEAFF. The CDR3 DNA follows: TGTGCCAGCAGCGTAGTACAGCAGAACACTGAAGCTTTCTTT. The chain couples TRBV9 to TRBJ1-1; D unresolved. The CDR3 spans 14 residues. Germline CDR1 and CDR2: SGDLS and YYNGEE. Trimming shortened V by 0 bases and J by 1 base, and 7 bases separated the two germline ends.

This chain joins TRBV9 and TRBJ1-5; D perhaps matches TRBD1 (6 bases). The V end lost 3 bases, the J end lost 0 bases, and 13 bases lay between the germline ends. From germline, CDR1 is SGDLS and CDR2 YYNGEE. The CDR3 loop spans 16 amino acids. The CDR3 spells CASSEGVGNSNQPQHF. The CDR3 DNA reads as TGTGCCAGCAGCGAGGGGGTTGGAAATAGCAATCAGCCCCAGCATTTT.